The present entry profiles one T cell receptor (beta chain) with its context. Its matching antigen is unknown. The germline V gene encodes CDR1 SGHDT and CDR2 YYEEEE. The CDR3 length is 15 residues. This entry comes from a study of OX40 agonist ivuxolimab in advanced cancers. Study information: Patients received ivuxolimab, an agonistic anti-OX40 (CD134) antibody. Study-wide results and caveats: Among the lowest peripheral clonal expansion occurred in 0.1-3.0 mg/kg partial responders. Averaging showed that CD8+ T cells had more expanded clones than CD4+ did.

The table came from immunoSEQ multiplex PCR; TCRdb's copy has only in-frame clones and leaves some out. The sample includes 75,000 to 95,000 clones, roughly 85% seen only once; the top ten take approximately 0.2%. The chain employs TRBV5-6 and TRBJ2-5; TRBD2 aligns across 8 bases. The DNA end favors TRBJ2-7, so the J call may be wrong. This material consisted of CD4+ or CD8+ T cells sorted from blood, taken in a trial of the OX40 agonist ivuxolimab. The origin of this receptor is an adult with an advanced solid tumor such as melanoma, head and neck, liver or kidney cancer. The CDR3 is CASSLIGSGSYEQYF. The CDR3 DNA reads TGTGCCAGCAGCCTAATTGGGAGCGGGAGCTACGAGCAGTACTTC.